This TCR beta chain was documented in a study of T-cell reconstitution after alpha-beta-depleted transplantation in children. Trimming cost V 3 bases and J 6 bases; bases outside gene matches: 16. From germline, CDR1 is MNHEY and CDR2 SMNVEV (reference sequence). The CDR3 is 19 residues long. This clonotype was observed a few times. Antigen: not known. Study results and caveats: About two months after transplant, alpha-beta T cells reportedly came from several hundred expanded graft clones. One year post-transplant, T-cell counts and diversity were largely derived from T cells produced anew. Diversity of TCRbeta at day 60 was high in some patients, arising from surviving recipient T cells and thymic progenitors.

TCRbeta library construction was performed incorporating unique molecular identifiers. TCRdb analysed the PCR reads with MiXCR anew, one entry per CDR3 protein. This sample has around 700,000 distinct CDR3 sequences, with over 10% found just once. This TCR was sampled from a girl aged 2 to 10 with congenital amegakaryocytic thrombocytopenia, due to receive a stem cell transplant. The gene calls are TRBV27 and TRBJ2-1, with 11 bases matching TRBD2. Source: PBMCs, taken before TCRalphabeta/CD19-depleted stem cell transplant. Here the CDR3 reads CASSLGWQLSGRGINEQFF. DNA of the CDR3: TGTGCCAGCAGTTTGGGCTGGCAGCTTAGCGGGAGGGGGATCAATGAGCAGTTCTTC.